This T cell receptor beta chain appears in the sequencing data of a study of human T cells and chemical hapten exposure. Time point: patch test 1, 2 weeks after DPC sensitization. Treatment indicated: therapeutic diphenylcyclopropenone sensitization with weekly scalp DPC. In TCRdb, the RACE reads were re-called with MiXCR into one record per CDR3 protein. This sample has 350,000 or so distinct CDR3 sequences, with under 8% found just once. The CDR3 is 15 residues long. V was pared by 0 bases and J by 4 bases, with 12 bases between. The germline V gene has CDR1 LGHDT and CDR2 YNNKEL (reference sequence). This clonotype appeared a few times.

Sequencing used whole blood, obtained in connection with sensitization to the hapten diphenylcyclopropenone (DPC). This sequence was found in a woman aged 18-29 years with alopecia areata. Some clones in this sample may be carry-over from other donors' samples. The chain combines TRBV3-1 with TRBJ1-2; TRBD1 is a possible D gene (5 bases). CDR3 region: CASSQDTGQGYGYTF. The CDR3, as DNA: TGTGCCAGCAGCCAAGATACGGGCCAGGGCTATGGCTACACCTTC.